What follows are 9 T cell receptor beta chains derived from one specimen sequenced in a study of blood T cell repertoires in COVID-19. Libraries were prepared by immunoSEQ multiplex PCR; TCRdb keeps only in-frame clonotypes and omits some of them. In the table there are tens of thousands of clones, 80% to 90% of which are singletons. Material: peripheral blood. These receptors originate from a man aged 60-69 years with acute or convalescent COVID-19.

The chain recombines TRBV28 with TRBJ1-1; TRBD1 is a possible D gene (6 bases). V dropped 6 bases and J dropped 0 bases, with 11 bases sitting between them. CDR3 size: 14 residues. Germline CDR1 reads MDHEN; CDR2 reads SYDVKM. The CDR3, as DNA: TGTGCCAGCAGAGAGGGGGGGGTGAACACTGAAGCTTTCTTT. The encoded protein is CASREGGVNTEAFF.

This clone was detected only once. This rearrangement joins TRBV2 to TRBJ2-3, with D perhaps TRBD2 (5 bases). This CDR3 is 14 amino acids long. CDR1 and CDR2 (germline): SNHLY, FYNNEI. The germline V and J ends were trimmed by 8 bases and 0 bases, with 12 bases remaining between them. CDR3 sequence: CASAAVLSTDTQYF. CDR3 nucleotide sequence: TGTGCCAGCGCAGCGGTTCTTAGCACAGATACGCAGTATTTT.

V usage is TRBV28 and J usage is TRBJ2-5; 13 bases line up with TRBD2. The CDR3 is made up of 15 amino acids. V dropped 7 bases and J dropped 2; count of bases not matched to a gene: 4. The germline V gene has CDR1 MDHEN and CDR2 SYDVKM. The CDR3 DNA follows: TGTGCCAGCACGGGACTAGCGGGGAAACAAGAGACCCAGTACTTC. Translated: CASTGLAGKQETQYF.

This clone was found once. CDR3 amino acids: CASSQDRGGGGRETQYF. The DNA of the CDR3 is TGCGCCAGCAGCCAAGATCGGGGCGGCGGGGGGAGAGAGACCCAGTACTTC. The J gene is TRBJ2-5, the V gene TRBV4-1, with 8 bases matching TRBD2. Trimming at V came to 0 bases and at J to 4 bases, leaving 10 bases not matched to a gene. Germline V CDR1 and CDR2: MGHRA, YSYEKL. The CDR3 has 17 amino acids.

The chain carries TRBV11-2 and TRBJ2-2; TRBD1 agrees at 8 bases. The germline gives CDR1 SGHAT, CDR2 FQNNGV. Losses at the gene ends were 1 base for V and 4 bases for J; bases not matched to a gene: 2. The CDR3 is 15 amino acids. The CDR3 reads CASSLGDRSTGELFF. The CDR3 nucleotides read TGTGCCAGCAGCTTAGGGGACAGGTCCACCGGGGAGCTGTTTTTT. Together with reference TRBV11-2 and TRBJ2-2, the CDR3 gives the full variable domain: EAGVAQSPRYKIIEKRQSVAFWCNPISGHATLYWYQQILGQGPKLLIQFQNNGVVDDSQLPKDRFSAERLKGVDSTLKIQPAKLEDSAVYLCASSLGDRSTGELFFGEGSRLTVL.

The chain links TRBV2 to TRBJ1-5, with D possibly being TRBD1 (5 bases). The CDR3 sequence is 14 residues long. Between the trimmed V and J ends, which lost 8 bases and 0 bases, there was a span of 11 bases. Germline values: CDR1 SNHLY, CDR2 FYNNEI. The CDR3 loop reads CASGGLYSNQPQHF. In DNA form, the CDR3 reads TGTGCCAGCGGGGGACTGTATAGCAATCAGCCCCAGCATTTT.

The V and J genes are TRBV18 and TRBJ2-5; D is possibly TRBD1 (5 bases). Deletions cut 3 bases from V and 0 bases from J, with 17 bases between. The CDR3 covers 17 residues. Germline CDR1 is KGHSH and CDR2 is LQKENI. Here the CDR3 reads CASSPYVLRGHQETQYF. The DNA for the CDR3 is TGTGCCAGCTCACCCTACGTTTTAAGGGGCCACCAAGAGACCCAGTACTTC.

CDR3 sequence: CASSLEGGYSTDTQYF. Here the CDR3 DNA reads TGCGCCAGCAGCTTGGAGGGCGGGTATAGCACAGATACGCAGTATTTT. The V call is TRBV5-1, the J call TRBJ2-3; the D gene is possibly TRBD2 (5 bases). Germline V gene lookup returns CDR1 SGHRS and CDR2 YFSETQ. V was shortened by 0 bases and J by 0 bases, with 11 bases between the two germline ends. The length of the CDR3 is 16 residues.

V usage is TRBV2 and J usage is TRBJ1-5, with D possibly being TRBD1 (6 bases). Per germline, CDR1 SNHLY and CDR2 FYNNEI. The CDR3 sequence is 14 residues long. The ends were cut back, 7 bases at V and 0 bases at J, with 10 bases in the middle. The CDR3 sequence is CASTRGYSNQPQHF. As DNA, the CDR3 is TGTGCCAGCACGAGGGGGTATAGCAATCAGCCCCAGCATTTT.